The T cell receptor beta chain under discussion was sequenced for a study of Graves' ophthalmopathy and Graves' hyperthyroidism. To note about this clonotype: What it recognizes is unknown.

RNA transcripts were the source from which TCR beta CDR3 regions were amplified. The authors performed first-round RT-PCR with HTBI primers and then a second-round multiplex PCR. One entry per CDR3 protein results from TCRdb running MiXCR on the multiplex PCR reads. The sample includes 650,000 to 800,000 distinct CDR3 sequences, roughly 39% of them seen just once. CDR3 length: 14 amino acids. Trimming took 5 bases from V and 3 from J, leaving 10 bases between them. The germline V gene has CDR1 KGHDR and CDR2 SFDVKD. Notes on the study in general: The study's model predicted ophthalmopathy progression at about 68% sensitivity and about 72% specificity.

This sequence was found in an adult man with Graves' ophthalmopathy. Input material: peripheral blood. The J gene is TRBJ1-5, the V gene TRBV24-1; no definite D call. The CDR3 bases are TGTGCCACCAGTGCGCTGGGCCCCAATCAGCCCCAGCATTTT. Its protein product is CATSALGPNQPQHF.